This TCR beta chain was captured in a study of high-grade serous ovarian cancer treatment subgroups. Study-level information: On average, approximately 14,000 reads and about 6,800 unique TCR beta rearrangements were obtained per sample.

There are a few counts of this clone. The antigen is undetermined. The study's findings and limits: Higher neoantigen levels went with greater TCR clonal relatedness. Repertoire similarity ranged about 0.095 to 0.79 between tumors of one patient.

Data came from immunoSEQ multiplex PCR; TCRdb stores just in-frame clones and leaves some out. This sample has some 950 clones, with 60% to 75% found just once. Tumor samples were taken before definitive surgery or chemotherapy. The length of the CDR3 is 18 residues. Germline CDR1 and CDR2: MNHEY and SMNVEV (reference sequence). Between the trimmed V and J ends, which lost 3 bases and 4 bases, there was a span of 24 bases. This clonotype originated in a human donor with high-grade serous ovarian cancer. Specimen: tumor tissue. The chain is built from TRBV27 and TRBJ2-5, with a tentative D call TRBD2 (6 bases). CDR3 sequence (DNA): TGTGCCAGCAGTTTTAAGGTTTCCCTACCGGGACTTGGAGAGACCCAGTACTTC. Protein: CASSFKVSLPGLGETQYF.